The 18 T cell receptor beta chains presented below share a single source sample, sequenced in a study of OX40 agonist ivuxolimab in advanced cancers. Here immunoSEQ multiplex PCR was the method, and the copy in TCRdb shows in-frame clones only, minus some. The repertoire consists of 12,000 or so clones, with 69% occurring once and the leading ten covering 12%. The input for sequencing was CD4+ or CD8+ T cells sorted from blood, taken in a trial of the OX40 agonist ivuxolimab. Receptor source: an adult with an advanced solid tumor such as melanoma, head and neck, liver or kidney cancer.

The CDR3 nucleotides are TGCGCCAGCAGCTTGTTGGCTAGCGGGAGTTTAGATACGCAGTATTTT. Its protein product is CASSLLASGSLDTQYF. This rearrangement joins TRBV5-1 to TRBJ2-3; 10 nucleotides align to TRBD2. Germline V lookup: CDR1 SGHRS, CDR2 YFSETQ. CDR3 length equals 16 residues. J lost 5 bases, V lost 1 base, and 7 bases had no gene match.

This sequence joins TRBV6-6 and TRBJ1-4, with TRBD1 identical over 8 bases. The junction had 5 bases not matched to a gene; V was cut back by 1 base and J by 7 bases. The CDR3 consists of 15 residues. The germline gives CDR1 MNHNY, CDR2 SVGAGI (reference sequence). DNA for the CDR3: TGTGCCAGCAGTTACTTGACAGGGGTGGGTGAAAAACTGTTTTTT. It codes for CASSYLTGVGEKLFF.

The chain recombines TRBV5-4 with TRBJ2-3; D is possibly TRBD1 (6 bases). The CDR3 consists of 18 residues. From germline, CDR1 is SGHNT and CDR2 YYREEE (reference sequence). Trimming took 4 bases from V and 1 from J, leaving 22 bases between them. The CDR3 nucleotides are TGTGCCAGCAGCCGTGGCCACAGGGTAGTAGTTGGCACAGATACGCAGTATTTT. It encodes CASSRGHRVVVGTDTQYF.

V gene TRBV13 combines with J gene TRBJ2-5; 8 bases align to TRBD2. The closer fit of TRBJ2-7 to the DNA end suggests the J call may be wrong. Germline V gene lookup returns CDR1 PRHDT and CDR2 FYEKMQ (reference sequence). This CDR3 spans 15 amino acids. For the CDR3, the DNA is TGTGCCAGCAGCTTAGGCCGGGGGGGTATCTACGAGCAGTACTTC. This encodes CASSLGRGGIYEQYF.

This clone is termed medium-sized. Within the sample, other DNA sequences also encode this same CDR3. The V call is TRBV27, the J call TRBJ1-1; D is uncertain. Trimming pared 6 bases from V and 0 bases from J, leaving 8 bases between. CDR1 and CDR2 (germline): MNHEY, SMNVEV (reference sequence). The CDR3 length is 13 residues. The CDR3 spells CASRSIMNTEAFF. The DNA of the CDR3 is TGTGCCAGCAGATCCATCATGAACACTGAAGCTTTCTTT.

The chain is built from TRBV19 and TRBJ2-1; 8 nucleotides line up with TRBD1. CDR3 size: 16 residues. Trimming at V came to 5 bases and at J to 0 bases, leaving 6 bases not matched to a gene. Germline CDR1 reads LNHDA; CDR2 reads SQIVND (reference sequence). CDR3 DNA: TGTGCCAGTAGTCCCTGGGACAGGAGCTCCTACAATGAGCAGTTCTTC. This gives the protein CASSPWDRSSYNEQFF. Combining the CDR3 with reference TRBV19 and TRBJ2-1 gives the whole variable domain DGGITQSPKYLFRKEGQNVTLSCEQNLNHDAMYWYRQDPGQGLRLIYYSQIVNDFQKGDIAEGYSVSREKKESFPLTVTSAQKNPTAFYLCASSPWDRSSYNEQFFGPGTRLTVL.

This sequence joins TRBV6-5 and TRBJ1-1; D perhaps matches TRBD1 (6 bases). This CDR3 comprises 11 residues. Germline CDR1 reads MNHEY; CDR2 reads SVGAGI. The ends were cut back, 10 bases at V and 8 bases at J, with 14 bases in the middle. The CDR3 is CATARGGEAFF. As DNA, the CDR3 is TGTGCCACCGCGCGAGGGGGGGAAGCTTTCTTT.

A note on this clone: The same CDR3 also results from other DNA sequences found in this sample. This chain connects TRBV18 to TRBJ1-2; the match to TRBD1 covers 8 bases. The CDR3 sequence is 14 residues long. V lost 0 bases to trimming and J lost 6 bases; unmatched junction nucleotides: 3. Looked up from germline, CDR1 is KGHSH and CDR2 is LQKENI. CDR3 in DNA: TGTGCCAGCTCACCACCGTGGACAGGGAATGGCTACACCTTC. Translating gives CASSPPWTGNGYTF.

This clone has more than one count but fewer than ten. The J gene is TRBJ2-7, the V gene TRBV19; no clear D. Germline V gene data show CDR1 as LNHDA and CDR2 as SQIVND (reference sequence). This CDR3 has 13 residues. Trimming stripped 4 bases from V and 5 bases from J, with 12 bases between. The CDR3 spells CASSTHPLNEQYF. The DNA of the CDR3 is TGTGCCAGTAGTACGCACCCTCTGAACGAGCAGTACTTC. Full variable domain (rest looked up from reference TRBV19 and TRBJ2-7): DGGITQSPKYLFRKEGQNVTLSCEQNLNHDAMYWYRQDPGQGLRLIYYSQIVNDFQKGDIAEGYSVSREKKESFPLTVTSAQKNPTAFYLCASSTHPLNEQYFGPGTRLTVT.

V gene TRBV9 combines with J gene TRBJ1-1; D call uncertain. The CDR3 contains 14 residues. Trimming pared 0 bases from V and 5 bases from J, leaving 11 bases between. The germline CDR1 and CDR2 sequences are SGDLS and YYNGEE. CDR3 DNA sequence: TGTGCCAGCAGCGTAGGAGGGTCAGAGACTGAAGCTTTCTTT. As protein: CASSVGGSETEAFF. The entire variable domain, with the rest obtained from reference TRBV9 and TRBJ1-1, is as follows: DSGVTQTPKHLITATGQRVTLRCSPRSGDLSVYWYQQSLDQGLQFLIQYYNGEERAKGNILERFSAQQFPDLHSELNLSSLELGDSALYFCASSVGGSETEAFFGQGTRLTVV.

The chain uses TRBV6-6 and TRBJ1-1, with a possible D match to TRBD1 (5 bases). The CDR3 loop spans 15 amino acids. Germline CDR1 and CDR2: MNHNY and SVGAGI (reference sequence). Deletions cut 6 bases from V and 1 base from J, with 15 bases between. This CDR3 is CASRRDWLSNTEAFF. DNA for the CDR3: TGTGCCAGCAGAAGGGACTGGTTATCGAACACTGAAGCTTTCTTT.

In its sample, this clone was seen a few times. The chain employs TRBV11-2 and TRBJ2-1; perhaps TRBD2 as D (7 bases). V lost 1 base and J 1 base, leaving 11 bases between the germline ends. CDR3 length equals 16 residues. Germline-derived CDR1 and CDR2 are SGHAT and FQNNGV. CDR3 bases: TGTGCCAGCAGCTTAGGCGGGGGCACATCCTACAATGAGCAGTTCTTC. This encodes CASSLGGGTSYNEQFF.

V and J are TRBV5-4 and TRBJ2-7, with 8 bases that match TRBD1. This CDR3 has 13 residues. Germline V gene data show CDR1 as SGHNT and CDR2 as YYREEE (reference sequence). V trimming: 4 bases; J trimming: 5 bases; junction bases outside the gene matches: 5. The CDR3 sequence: CASSPDRVHEQYF. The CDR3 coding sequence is TGTGCCAGCAGCCCGGACAGGGTCCACGAGCAGTACTTC.

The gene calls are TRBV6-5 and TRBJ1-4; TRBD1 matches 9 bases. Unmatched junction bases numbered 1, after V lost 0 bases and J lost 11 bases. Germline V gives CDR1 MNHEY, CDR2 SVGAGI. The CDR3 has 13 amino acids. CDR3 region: CASSYSTGGKLFF. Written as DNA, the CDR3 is TGTGCCAGCAGTTACTCGACAGGGGGGAAACTGTTTTTT.

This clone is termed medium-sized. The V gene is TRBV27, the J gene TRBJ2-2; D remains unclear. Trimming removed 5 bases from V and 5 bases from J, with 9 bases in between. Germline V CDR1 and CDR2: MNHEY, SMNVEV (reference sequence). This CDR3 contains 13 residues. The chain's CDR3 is CASSLGMTGELFF. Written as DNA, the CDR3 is TGTGCCAGCAGTCTGGGGATGACCGGGGAGCTGTTTTTT.

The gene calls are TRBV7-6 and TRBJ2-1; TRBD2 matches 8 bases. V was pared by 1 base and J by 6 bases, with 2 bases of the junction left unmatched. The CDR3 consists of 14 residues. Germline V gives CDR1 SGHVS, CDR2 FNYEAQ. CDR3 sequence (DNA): TGTGCCAGCAGCTTAGTCGGGGGGGGCAATGAGCAGTTCTTC. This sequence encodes CASSLVGGGNEQFF.

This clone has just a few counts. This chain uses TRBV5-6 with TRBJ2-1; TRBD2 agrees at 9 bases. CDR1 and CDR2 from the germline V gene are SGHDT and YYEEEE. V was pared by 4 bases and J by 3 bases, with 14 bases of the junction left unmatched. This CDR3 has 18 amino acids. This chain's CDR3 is CASSTSPLAGGLYNEQFF. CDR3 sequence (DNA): TGTGCCAGCAGCACAAGCCCTTTGGCGGGAGGGCTCTACAATGAGCAGTTCTTC.

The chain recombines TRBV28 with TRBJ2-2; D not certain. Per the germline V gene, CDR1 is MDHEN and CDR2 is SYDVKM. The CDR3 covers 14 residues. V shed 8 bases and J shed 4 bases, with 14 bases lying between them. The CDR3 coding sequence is TGTGCCAGCTCTCAATGGGGTGTCACCGGGGAGCTGTTTTTT. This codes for CASSQWGVTGELFF.